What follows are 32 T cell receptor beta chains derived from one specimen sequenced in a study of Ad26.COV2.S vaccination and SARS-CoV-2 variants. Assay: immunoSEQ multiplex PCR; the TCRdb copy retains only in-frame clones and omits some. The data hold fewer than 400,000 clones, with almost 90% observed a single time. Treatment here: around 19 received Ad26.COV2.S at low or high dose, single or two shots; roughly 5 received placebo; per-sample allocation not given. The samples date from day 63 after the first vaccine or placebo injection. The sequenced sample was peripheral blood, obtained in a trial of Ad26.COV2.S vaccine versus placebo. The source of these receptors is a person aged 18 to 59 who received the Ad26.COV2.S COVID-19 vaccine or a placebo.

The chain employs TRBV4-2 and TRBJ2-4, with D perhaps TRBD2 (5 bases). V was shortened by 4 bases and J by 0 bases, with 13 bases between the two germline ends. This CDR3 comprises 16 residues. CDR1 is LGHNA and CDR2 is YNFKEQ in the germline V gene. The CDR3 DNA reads TGTGCCAGCAGCCCGGAGGACCTCATAGCCAAAAACATTCAGTACTTC. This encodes CASSPEDLIAKNIQYF.

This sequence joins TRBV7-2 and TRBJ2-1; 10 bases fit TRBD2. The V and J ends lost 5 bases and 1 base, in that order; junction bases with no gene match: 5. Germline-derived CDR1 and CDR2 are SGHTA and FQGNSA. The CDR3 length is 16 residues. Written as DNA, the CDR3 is TGTGCCAGCAGCCCGACTAGCGGGTTTTCCTACAATGAGCAGTTCTTC. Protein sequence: CASSPTSGFSYNEQFF.

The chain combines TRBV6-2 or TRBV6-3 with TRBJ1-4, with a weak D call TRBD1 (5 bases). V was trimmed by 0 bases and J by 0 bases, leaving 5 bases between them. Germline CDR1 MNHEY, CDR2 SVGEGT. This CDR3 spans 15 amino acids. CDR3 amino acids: CASSYSDTTNEKLFF. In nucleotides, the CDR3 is TGTGCCAGCAGTTACTCGGACACAACTAATGAAAAACTGTTTTTT.

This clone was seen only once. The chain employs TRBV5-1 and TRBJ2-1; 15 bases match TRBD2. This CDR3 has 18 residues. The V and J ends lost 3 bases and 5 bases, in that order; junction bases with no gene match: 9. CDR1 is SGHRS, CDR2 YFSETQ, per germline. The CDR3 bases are TGCGCCAGCAGCTCTGGACTAGCGGGGGGGTTTAGAAACAATGAGCAGTTCTTC. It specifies CASSSGLAGGFRNNEQFF.

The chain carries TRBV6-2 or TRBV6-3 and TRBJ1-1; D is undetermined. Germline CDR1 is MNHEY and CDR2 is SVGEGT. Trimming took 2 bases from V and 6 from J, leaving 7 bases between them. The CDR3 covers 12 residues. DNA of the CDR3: TGTGCCAGCAGTTACGGAGGGTCTGAAGCTTTCTTT. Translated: CASSYGGSEAFF.

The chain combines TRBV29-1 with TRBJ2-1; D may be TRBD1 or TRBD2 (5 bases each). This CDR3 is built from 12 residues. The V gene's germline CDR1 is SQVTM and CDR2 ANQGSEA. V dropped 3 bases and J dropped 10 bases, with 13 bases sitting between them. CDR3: CSVDLLGTEQFF. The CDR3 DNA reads TGCAGCGTTGATCTCCTGGGGACCGAGCAGTTCTTC.

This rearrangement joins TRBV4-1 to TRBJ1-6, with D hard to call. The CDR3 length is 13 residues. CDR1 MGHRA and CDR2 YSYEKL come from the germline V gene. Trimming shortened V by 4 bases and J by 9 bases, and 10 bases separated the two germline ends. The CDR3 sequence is CASSRSDSSPLHF. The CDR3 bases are TGCGCCAGCAGCCGTTCAGATTCTTCACCCCTCCACTTT.

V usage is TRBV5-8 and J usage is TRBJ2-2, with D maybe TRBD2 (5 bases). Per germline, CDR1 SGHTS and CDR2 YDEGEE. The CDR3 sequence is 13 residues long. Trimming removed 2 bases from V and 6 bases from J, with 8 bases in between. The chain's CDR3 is CASSLMDSGELFF. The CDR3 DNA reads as TGTGCCAGCAGCTTAATGGACTCCGGGGAGCTGTTTTTT.

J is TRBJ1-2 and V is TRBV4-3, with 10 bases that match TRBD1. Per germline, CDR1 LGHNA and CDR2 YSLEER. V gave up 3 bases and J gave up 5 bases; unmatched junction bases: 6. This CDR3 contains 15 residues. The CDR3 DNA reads TGCGCCAGCAGCCAGGGACAGGGGTTCGGGTATGGCTACACCTTC. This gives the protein CASSQGQGFGYGYTF.

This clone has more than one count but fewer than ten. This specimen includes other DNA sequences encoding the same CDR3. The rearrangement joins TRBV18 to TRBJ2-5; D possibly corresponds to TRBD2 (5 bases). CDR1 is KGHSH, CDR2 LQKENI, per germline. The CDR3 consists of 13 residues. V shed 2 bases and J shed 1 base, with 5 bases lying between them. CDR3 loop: CASSPGLQETQYF. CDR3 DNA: TGTGCCAGCTCACCAGGACTCCAAGAGACCCAGTACTTC.

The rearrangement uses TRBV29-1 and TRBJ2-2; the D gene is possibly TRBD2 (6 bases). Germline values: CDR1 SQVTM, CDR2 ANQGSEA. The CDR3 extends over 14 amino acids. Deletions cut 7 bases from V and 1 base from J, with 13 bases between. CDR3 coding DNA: TGCAGCGCTGAGGAGCGGGTGAACACCGGGGAGCTGTTTTTT. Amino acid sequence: CSAEERVNTGELFF.

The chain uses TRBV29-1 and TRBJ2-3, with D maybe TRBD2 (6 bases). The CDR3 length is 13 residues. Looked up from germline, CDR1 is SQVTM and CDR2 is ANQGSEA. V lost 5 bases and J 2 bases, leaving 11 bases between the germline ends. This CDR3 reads CSVKGLATDTQYF. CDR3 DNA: TGCAGCGTTAAGGGACTGGCCACAGATACGCAGTATTTT.

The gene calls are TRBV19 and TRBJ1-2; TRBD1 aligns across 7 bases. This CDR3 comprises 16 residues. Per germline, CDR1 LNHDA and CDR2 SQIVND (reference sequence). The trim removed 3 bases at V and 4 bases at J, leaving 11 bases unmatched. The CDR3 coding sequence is TGTGCCAGTAGTATCATTTTCACAGGGGAGCGCTATGGCTACACCTTC. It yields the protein CASSIIFTGERYGYTF.

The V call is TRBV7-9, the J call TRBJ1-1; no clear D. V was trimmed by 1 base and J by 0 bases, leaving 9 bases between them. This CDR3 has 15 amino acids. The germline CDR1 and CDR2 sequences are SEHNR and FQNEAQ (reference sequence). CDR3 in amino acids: CASSLGGGLNTEAFF. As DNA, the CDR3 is TGTGCCAGCAGCTTAGGCGGCGGCCTGAACACTGAAGCTTTCTTT. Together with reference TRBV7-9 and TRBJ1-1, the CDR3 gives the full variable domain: DTGVSQNPRHKITKRGQNVTFRCDPISEHNRLYWYRQTLGQGPEFLTYFQNEAQLEKSRLLSDRFSAERPKGSFSTLEIQRTEQGDSAMYLCASSLGGGLNTEAFFGQGTRLTVV.

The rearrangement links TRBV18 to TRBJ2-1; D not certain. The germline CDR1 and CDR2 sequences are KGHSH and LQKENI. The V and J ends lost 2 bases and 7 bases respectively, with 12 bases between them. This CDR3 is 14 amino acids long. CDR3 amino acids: CASSPWRRLNEQFF. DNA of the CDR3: TGTGCCAGCTCACCATGGAGACGCCTAAATGAGCAGTTCTTC.

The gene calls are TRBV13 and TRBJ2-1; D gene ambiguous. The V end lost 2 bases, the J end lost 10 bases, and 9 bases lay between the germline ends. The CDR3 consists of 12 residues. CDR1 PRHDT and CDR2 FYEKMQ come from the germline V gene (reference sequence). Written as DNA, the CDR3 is TGTGCCAGCAGCTTAAAATACACCGAGCAGTTCTTC. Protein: CASSLKYTEQFF.

The CDR3 spells CASSYTSGSTDTQYF. The CDR3 DNA reads TGTGCCAGCAGTTATACTAGCGGGAGCACAGATACGCAGTATTTT. The rearrangement links TRBV6-5 to TRBJ2-3; TRBD2 matches at 9 bases. Trimming removed 3 bases from V and 0 bases from J; junction bases left unmatched: 1. Per germline, CDR1 MNHEY and CDR2 SVGAGI. The length of the CDR3 is 15 residues.

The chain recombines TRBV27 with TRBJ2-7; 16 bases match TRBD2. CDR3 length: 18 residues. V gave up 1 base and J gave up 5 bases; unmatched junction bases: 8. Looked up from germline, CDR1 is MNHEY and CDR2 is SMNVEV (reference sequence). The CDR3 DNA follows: TGTGCCAGCAGTTTATATGGGACTAGCGGGGGGGCCGGGGACGAGCAGTACTTC. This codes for CASSLYGTSGGAGDEQYF.

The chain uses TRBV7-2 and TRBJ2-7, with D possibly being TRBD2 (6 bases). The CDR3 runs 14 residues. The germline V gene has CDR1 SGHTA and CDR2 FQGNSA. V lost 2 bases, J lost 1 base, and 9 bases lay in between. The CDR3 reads CASSLSAGSYEQYV. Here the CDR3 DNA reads TGTGCCAGCAGCTTATCGGCGGGATCCTACGAGCAGTACGTC.

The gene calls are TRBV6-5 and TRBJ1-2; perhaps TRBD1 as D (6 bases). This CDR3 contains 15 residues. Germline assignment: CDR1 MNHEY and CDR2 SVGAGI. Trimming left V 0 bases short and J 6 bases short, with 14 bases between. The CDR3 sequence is CASSYSRRGVHGYTF. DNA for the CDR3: TGTGCCAGCAGTTACTCGAGAAGGGGGGTTCATGGCTACACCTTC.

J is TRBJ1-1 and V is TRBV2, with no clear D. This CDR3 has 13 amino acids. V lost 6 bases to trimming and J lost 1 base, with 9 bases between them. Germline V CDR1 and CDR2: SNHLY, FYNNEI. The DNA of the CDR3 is TGTGCCAGCAGGGCAGGAGAGAACACTGAAGCTTTCTTT. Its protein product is CASRAGENTEAFF. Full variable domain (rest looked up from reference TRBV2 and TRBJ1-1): EPEVTQTPSHQVTQMGQEVILRCVPISNHLYFYWYRQILGQKVEFLVSFYNNEISEKSEIFDDQFSVERPDGSNFTLKIRSTKLEDSAMYFCASRAGENTEAFFGQGTRLTVV.

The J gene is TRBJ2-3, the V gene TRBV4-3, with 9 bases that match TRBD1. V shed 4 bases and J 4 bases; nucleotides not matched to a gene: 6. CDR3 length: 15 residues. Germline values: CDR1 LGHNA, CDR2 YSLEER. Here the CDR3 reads CASSRDGQGPDTQYF. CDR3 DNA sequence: TGCGCCAGCAGCCGGGACGGACAGGGGCCAGATACGCAGTATTTT.

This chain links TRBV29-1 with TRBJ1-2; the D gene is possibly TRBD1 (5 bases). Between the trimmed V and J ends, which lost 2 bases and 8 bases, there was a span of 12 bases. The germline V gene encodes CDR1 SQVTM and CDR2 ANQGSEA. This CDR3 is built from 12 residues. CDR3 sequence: CSVESAGKGYTF. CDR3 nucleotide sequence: TGCAGCGTTGAATCCGCAGGGAAGGGCTACACCTTC.

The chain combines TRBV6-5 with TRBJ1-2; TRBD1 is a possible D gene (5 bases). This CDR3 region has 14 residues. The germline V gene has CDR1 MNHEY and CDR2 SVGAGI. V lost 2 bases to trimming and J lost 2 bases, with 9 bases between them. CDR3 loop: CASSYARQNYGYTF. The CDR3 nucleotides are TGTGCCAGCAGTTACGCACGACAGAACTATGGCTACACCTTC.

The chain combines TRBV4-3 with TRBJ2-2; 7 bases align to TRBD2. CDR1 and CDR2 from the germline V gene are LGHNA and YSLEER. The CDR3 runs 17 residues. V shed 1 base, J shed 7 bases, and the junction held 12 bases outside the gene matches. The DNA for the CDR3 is TGCGCCAGCAGCCAAGTAGTAGGCCGGGAGGCGGTCGGGGAGCTGTTTTTT. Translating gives CASSQVVGREAVGELFF.

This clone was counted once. The CDR3 here is CASSLQGAGTDTQYF. The CDR3 nucleotides read TGTGCCAGCAGCTTACAGGGGGCTGGCACAGATACGCAGTATTTT. V usage is TRBV13 and J usage is TRBJ2-3, with 8 nucleotides matching TRBD1. The CDR3 sequence is 15 residues long. Germline CDR1 PRHDT, CDR2 FYEKMQ (reference sequence). V lost 2 bases to trimming and J lost 1 base; unmatched junction nucleotides: 2. The complete variable domain, with remaining parts taken from reference TRBV13 and TRBJ2-3, reads AAGVIQSPRHLIKEKRETATLKCYPIPRHDTVYWYQQGPGQDPQFLISFYEKMQSDKGSIPDRFSAQQFSDYHSELNMSSLELGDSALYFCASSLQGAGTDTQYFGPGTRLTVL.

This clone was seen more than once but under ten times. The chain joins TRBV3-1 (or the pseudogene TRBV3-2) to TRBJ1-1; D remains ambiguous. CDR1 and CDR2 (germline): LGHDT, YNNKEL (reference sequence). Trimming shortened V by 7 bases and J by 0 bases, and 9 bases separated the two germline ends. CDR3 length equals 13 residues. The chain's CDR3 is CASTLGVNTEAFF. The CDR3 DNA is TGTGCCAGCACCCTAGGCGTGAACACTGAAGCTTTCTTT.

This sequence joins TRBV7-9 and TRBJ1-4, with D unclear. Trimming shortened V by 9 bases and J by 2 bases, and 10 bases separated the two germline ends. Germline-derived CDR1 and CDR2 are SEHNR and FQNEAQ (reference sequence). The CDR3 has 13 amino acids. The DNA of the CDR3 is TGTGCCAGTACCCCCGTTACTAATGAAAAACTGTTTTTT. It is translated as CASTPVTNEKLFF.

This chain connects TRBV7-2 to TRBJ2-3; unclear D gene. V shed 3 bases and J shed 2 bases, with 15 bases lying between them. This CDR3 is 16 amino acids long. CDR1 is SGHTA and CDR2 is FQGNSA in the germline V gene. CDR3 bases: TGTGCCAGCAGCTTGGTTGGACCCGGCCCCACAGATACGCAGTATTTT. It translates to CASSLVGPGPTDTQYF.

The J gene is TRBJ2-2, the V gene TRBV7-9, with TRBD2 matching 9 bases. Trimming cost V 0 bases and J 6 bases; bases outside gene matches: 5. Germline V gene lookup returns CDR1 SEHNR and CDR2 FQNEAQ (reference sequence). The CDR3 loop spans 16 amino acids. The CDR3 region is CASSLAAGGPSGELFF. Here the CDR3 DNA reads TGTGCCAGCAGCTTAGCAGCGGGGGGTCCCTCCGGGGAGCTGTTTTTT.

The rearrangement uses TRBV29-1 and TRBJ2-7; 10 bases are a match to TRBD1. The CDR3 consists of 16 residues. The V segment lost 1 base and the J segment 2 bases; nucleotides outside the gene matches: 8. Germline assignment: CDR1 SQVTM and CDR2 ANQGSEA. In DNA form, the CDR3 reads TGCAGCGTTGAAGCAGGACAGGGGGTTGTGACCTACGAGCAGTACTTC. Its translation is CSVEAGQGVVTYEQYF.

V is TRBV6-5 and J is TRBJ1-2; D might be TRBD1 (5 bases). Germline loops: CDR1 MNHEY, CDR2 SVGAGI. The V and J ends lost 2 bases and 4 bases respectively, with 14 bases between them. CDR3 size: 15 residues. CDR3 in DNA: TGTGCCAGCAGTTACGATCCGGGGGGGGGCTATGGCTACACCTTC. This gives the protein CASSYDPGGGYGYTF.